This T cell receptor beta chain was observed in a study of T-cell memory formation after mild COVID-19. This clonotype was observed a single time. Its antigen remains unknown. Germline CDR1 reads SEHNR; CDR2 reads FQNEAQ (reference sequence). The CDR3 sequence is 13 residues long. Trimming stripped 7 bases from V and 4 bases from J, with 13 bases between. The study, taken as a whole, reports: CD8+ contracting clones occupied EMRA, while CD4+ ones occupied mainly CM and EM.

One entry per CDR3 protein, called by TCRdb with MiXCR from the 5' RACE reads. The repertoire holds some 110,000 distinct CDR3 sequences, roughly an eighth seen once, with approximately 30% in the top ten. The chain uses TRBV7-9 and TRBJ1-1, with D unclear. The sample comprised PBMCs or a T cell subset sorted from them (not recorded which). The clonotype originates from an adult woman who had mild COVID-19 (a few samples of this study predate the infection). Cell type and time point are not known. The CDR3 nucleotides read TGTGCCAGCACCCGGTTTGAATTCACTGAAGCTTTCTTT. It translates to CASTRFEFTEAFF.